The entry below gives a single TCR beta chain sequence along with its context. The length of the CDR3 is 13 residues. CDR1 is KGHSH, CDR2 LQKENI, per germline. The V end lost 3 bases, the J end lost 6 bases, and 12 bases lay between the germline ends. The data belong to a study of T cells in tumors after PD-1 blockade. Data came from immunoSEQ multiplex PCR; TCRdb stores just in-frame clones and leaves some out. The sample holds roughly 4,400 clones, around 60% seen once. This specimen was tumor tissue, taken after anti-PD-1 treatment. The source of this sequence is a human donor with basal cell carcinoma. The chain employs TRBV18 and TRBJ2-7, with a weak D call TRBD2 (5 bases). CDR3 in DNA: TGTGCCAGCTCACCTCCTAACGGGGTCGAGCAGTACTTC. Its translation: CASSPPNGVEQYF.